This paragraph covers one TCR beta chain sequence. Clones were read by immunoSEQ multiplex PCR, and TCRdb kept only the in-frame ones, dropping some. The table has around 130,000 clones, about 90% seen once. These data come from a study of cytomegalovirus exposure and HLA in healthy donors. Germline-derived CDR1 and CDR2 are SGHTA and FQGNSA. The CDR3 is made up of 16 amino acids. Trimming pared 1 base from V and 2 bases from J, leaving 12 bases between. The V gene is TRBV7-2, the J gene TRBJ2-1; D not certain. The TCR was taken from a man younger than 40 in good health and CMV-seronegative. The sequencing sample was made of PBMCs. The chain's CDR3 is CASSLGVTVTYNEQFF. The CDR3 DNA follows: TGTGCCAGCAGCTTAGGAGTCACCGTAACCTACAATGAGCAGTTCTTC.